The clone carrying this T cell receptor beta chain has more than one count but fewer than ten. CDR1 and CDR2 (germline): LNHNV, YYDKDF (reference sequence). Germline trimming cut 6 bases from V and 6 bases from J; bases unmatched to any gene: 4. CDR3 size: 13 residues. This sample was included in a study of blood T cell repertoires in COVID-19. In the source study's methods: Scientists estimated how many nucleated cells there were by amplifying reference gene primers. Produced via immunoSEQ multiplex PCR; TCRdb's table is partial and in-frame only. From that table come the V and J calls and clone size; the DNA was used to work out D and trimming. This repertoire shows approximately 49,000 clones, 82% found once; its top ten account for around 14%.

This sequence joins TRBV15 and TRBJ1-4, with 7 positions matching TRBD1. This sequence originates from a human donor with acute or convalescent COVID-19. The donor label of this sample is uncertain. The sequenced sample consisted of peripheral blood. CDR3 nucleotide sequence: TGTGCCACCAGATCCCAGGGGGATGAAAAACTGTTTTTT. This codes for CATRSQGDEKLFF.